Described below is a single T cell receptor (beta chain) sequence and its context. These data originate in a study of T-cell memory formation after mild COVID-19. The germline gives CDR1 SGHRS, CDR2 YFSETQ. This CDR3 region has 17 residues. V was clipped by 7 bases and J by 1 base; unmatched bases: 11. TCRdb reanalysed the 5' RACE reads using MiXCR and keeps one entry per CDR3 protein. The repertoire holds around 370,000 distinct CDR3 sequences, with 20% to 25% as singletons. The sample consisted of PBMCs or a T cell subset sorted from them (not recorded which). This clonotype originated in an adult woman who had mild COVID-19 (a few samples of this study predate the infection). Cell type and time point are not known. The chain combines TRBV5-1 with TRBJ2-6, with TRBD2 identical over 7 bases. CDR3 sequence: CASAGDGFGSGANVLTF. Written as DNA, the CDR3 is TGCGCCAGCGCGGGGGACGGTTTCGGTTCTGGGGCCAACGTCCTGACTTTC.